This is a list of T cell receptor beta chains from one sample in a study of T cell responses to AZD1222 COVID-19 vaccine. The repertoire was sequenced with immunoSEQ multiplex PCR; TCRdb's copy has only in-frame clones and lacks some. The sample carries tens of thousands of clones, 70% to 80% recorded once. The sequences come from peripheral blood, collected 28 days after the second AZD1222 dose. The receptors come from an adult who received the AZD1222 COVID-19 vaccine. Both conserved end residues are part of each CDR3. The D gene is left open where the match is weak. Size is omitted from some rows. Given values are once, few, many or a class for expanded clones.

J,size,V,D,DNA,CDR3
TRBJ1-2,-,TRBV6-4,TRBD1,TGTGCCAGCAGTGACTCGCGTTACAGGGGAGGTTACGGCTACACCTTC,CASSDSRYRGGYGYTF
TRBJ1-5,few,TRBV2,TRBD1,TGTGCCAGCAAGCGGACAGGGGCAAGCAATCAGCCCCAGCATTTT,CASKRTGASNQPQHF
TRBJ2-1,-,TRBV5-1,TRBD2,TGCGCCAGCAGCGAGGGACTAGCGGGGAAGGAGCAGTTCTTC,CASSEGLAGKEQFF
TRBJ2-1,-,TRBV7-7,-,TGTGCCAGCAGCTTAGAAGCCAGCAATGAGCAGTTCTTC,CASSLEASNEQFF
TRBJ2-4,few,TRBV9,-,TGTGCCAGCAGCGTAGGTCCAGGGCAGCTACTCAAAAACATTCAGTACTTC,CASSVGPGQLLKNIQYF
TRBJ1-1,-,TRBV5-1,-,TGCGCCAGCAGCCGGATGGACACGAACACTGAAGCTTTCTTT,CASSRMDTNTEAFF
TRBJ1-3,few,TRBV6-5,TRBD1,TGTGCCAGCAGGGGACAGGGGCCCTCTGGAAACACCATATATTTT,CASRGQGPSGNTIYF
TRBJ2-7,-,TRBV18,TRBD2,TGTGCCAGCTCACCATCTCCTAGCGGGGATTCCTACGAGCAGTACTTC,CASSPSPSGDSYEQYF
TRBJ2-1,few,TRBV29-1,TRBD2,TGCAGCGTTGAAGGTCAGCGGGGGCCATACAATGAGCAGTTCTTC,CSVEGQRGPYNEQFF
TRBJ2-1,-,TRBV27,TRBD2,TGTGCCAGCAGTTTGTTCCGACTAGCGGGGGGTAATGAGCAGTTCTTC,CASSLFRLAGGNEQFF
TRBJ1-1,-,TRBV28,-,TGTGCCAGCAGTTTAGACCAGACCCTCACTGAAGCTTTCTTT,CASSLDQTLTEAFF
TRBJ2-1,-,TRBV4-2,-,TGTGCCAGCAGCCAAGATAGGGGACGGCGGAACAATGAGCAGTTCTTC,CASSQDRGRRNNEQFF
TRBJ1-4,-,TRBV27,TRBD1,TGTGCCAGCAGTATAAACAGGGGAACTAATGAAAAACTGTTTTTT,CASSINRGTNEKLFF
TRBJ1-1,-,TRBV5-1,-,TGCGCCAGCAGCGTGGGACAAACGAGTGAAGCTTTCTTT,CASSVGQTSEAFF
TRBJ1-1,-,TRBV10-3,-,TGTGCCATCAGTGAGTCGGGGGGCACTGAAGCTTTCTTT,CAISESGGTEAFF
TRBJ1-5,-,TRBV19,TRBD1,TGTGCCAGTAGTATAGAGACAGGGCCTAATCAGCCCCAGCATTTT,CASSIETGPNQPQHF
TRBJ1-2,-,TRBV6-4,-,TGTGCCAGCAGTGACTCGCGGCAGGGAAACTATGGCTACACCTTC,CASSDSRQGNYGYTF
TRBJ2-7,-,TRBV5-1,TRBD1,TGCGCCAGCAGGCCATCCGGGACAGGGGGCATCGAGCAGTACTTC,CASRPSGTGGIEQYF
TRBJ1-2,-,TRBV18,-,TGTGCCAGCTCACCACCGCTGAAGGGCTACACCTTC,CASSPPLKGYTF
TRBJ1-4,-,TRBV5-1,TRBD1,TGCGCCAGCAGCGAACAGGGGGCGACTAATGAAAAACTGTTTTTT,CASSEQGATNEKLFF
TRBJ1-2,-,TRBV29-1,TRBD1,TGCAGCGTTACAGGGGGCGAGGGCGGCTACACCTTC,CSVTGGEGGYTF
TRBJ1-1,-,TRBV5-1,-,TGCGCCAGCAGCTTGAAATGGAACTCTCGGGGTGTTGGAAACACTGAAGCTTTCTTT,CASSLKWNSRGVGNTEAFF
TRBJ1-5,-,TRBV19,-,TGTGCCAGTAGTATAGCCCGGCCCGAAAGCAATCAGCCCCAGCATTTT,CASSIARPESNQPQHF
TRBJ1-3,-,TRBV14,-,TGTGCCAGCAGCCAAGGCGGGACCGCAAACCGAAACACCATATATTTT,CASSQGGTANRNTIYF
TRBJ2-1,-,TRBV19,TRBD1,TGTGCCAGTGGGAGGACAGGGGGCAAAGGTGAGCAGTTCTTC,CASGRTGGKGEQFF
TRBJ2-3,few,TRBV24-1,TRBD1,TGTGCCACCAGTGACTCCGGGACAGGGAGTAGTACAGATACGCAGTATTTT,CATSDSGTGSSTDTQYF
TRBJ1-2,-,TRBV27,-,TGTGCCAGCAGTTTTATATCCCGCGGGGGGAAGGACGGTATATATGGCTACACCTTC,CASSFISRGGKDGIYGYTF
TRBJ2-5,-,TRBV3-1/TRBV3-2,TRBD2,TGTGCCAGCAGCCAAGATCCAGCGGGGGTCGGGGAGACCCAGTACTTC,CASSQDPAGVGETQYF
TRBJ1-2,-,TRBV10-3,TRBD1,TGTGCCAGCAATCCGGGACAGGGCCTCTATGGCTACACCTTC,CASNPGQGLYGYTF
TRBJ1-4,-,TRBV5-1,-,TGCGCCAGCAGCTTGGGACCAGAGAAGTTAAACGAAAAACTGTTTTTT,CASSLGPEKLNEKLFF
TRBJ1-2,few,TRBV30,-,TGTGCCTGGAGTTCCTTACGTAACTATGGCTACACCTTC,CAWSSLRNYGYTF
TRBJ2-1,once,TRBV3-1/TRBV3-2,-,TGTGCCAGCAGCCGAGACAGAAATGAGCAGTTCTTC,CASSRDRNEQFF
TRBJ2-4,few,TRBV11-2,TRBD1,TGTGCCAGCAGCTTGGCCGGGACAGGGGAGTCCAAAAACATTCAGTACTTC,CASSLAGTGESKNIQYF
TRBJ1-5,few,TRBV27,TRBD1,TGTGCCAGCAGACCGACAGGGCTTTCTAATCAGCCCCAGCATTTT,CASRPTGLSNQPQHF
TRBJ2-1,-,TRBV14,-,TGTGCCAGCAGCCAAGGTATAGGGGTCCGCAATGAGCAGTTCTTC,CASSQGIGVRNEQFF
TRBJ2-1,few,TRBV15,TRBD2,TGTGCCACCAGCAGTTACGGGACTAGCGGCTACAATGAGCAGTTCTTC,CATSSYGTSGYNEQFF
TRBJ2-2,-,TRBV11-2,TRBD1,TGTGCCAGCAGCTCCCGGGACAGGGGGACCGGGGAGCTGTTTTTT,CASSSRDRGTGELFF
TRBJ1-3,-,TRBV10-3,-,TGTGCCATCAGCTGGACTCAGGGAAACACCATATATTTT,CAISWTQGNTIYF
TRBJ2-2,-,TRBV12-3/TRBV12-4,-,TGTGCCAGTAGGAGGGGAAACACCGGGGAGCTGTTTTTT,CASRRGNTGELFF
TRBJ1-1,-,TRBV11-3,-,TGTGCCAGCAGCTTATATCGGGGGGCCTCCGATGAAGCTTTCTTT,CASSLYRGASDEAFF